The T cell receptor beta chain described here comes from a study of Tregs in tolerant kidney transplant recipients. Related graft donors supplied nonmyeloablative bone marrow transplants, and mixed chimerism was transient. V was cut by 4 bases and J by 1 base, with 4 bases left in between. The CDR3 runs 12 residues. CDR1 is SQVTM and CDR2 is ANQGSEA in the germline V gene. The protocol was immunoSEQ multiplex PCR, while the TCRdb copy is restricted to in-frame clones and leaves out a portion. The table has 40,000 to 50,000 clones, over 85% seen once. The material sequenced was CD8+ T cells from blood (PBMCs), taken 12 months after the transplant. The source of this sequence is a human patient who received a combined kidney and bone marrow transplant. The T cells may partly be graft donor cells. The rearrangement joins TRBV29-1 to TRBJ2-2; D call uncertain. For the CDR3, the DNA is TGCAGCGTTGCCGTGAACACCGGGGAGCTGTTTTTT. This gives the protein CSVAVNTGELFF.